This T cell receptor beta chain was retrieved from a study of blood T cell repertoires in COVID-19. Study context: Sites in the United States, Italy and Spain provided acute and convalescent COVID-19 samples. T cells, B-cell-depleted T cells, or PBMCs provided the cDNA or gDNA that served as material.

The CDR3 runs to 17 residues. The V segment lost 4 bases and the J segment 5 bases; nucleotides outside the gene matches: 12. CDR1 MGHDK and CDR2 SYGVNS come from the germline V gene. Authors' methods: Reference gene primer amplification gave nucleated cell count estimates. Repertoires were generated with immunoSEQ multiplex PCR, while TCRdb's copy carries only in-frame clones and drops some. V and J calls and clone size are copied from that table; D and trimming were computed from the DNA. The data show some 170,000 clones, more than 90% seen once. Input material: peripheral blood. This rearrangement joins TRBV25-1 to TRBJ1-5, with 9 bases lining up with TRBD1. The TCR originated in a man in his fifties or sixties with active or convalescent COVID-19. As DNA, the CDR3 is TGTGCCAGCAGTGGGAAAACGGACAGGGGACGCGATCAGCCCCAGCATTTT. Translation: CASSGKTDRGRDQPQHF.